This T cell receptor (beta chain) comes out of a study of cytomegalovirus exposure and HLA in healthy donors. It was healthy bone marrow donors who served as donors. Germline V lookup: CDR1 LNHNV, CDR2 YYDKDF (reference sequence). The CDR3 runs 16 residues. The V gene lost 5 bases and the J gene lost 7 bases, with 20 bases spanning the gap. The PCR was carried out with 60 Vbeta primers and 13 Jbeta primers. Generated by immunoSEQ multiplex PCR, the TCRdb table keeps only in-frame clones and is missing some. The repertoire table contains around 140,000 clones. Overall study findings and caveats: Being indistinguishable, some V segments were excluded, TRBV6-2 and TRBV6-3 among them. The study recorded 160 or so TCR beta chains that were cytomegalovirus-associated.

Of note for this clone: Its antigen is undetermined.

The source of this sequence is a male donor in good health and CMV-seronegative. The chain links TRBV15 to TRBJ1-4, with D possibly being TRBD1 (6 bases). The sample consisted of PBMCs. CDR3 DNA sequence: TGTGCCACCAGCGGTGGGACACTCGGTAGTGGTGAAAAACTGTTTTTT. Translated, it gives CATSGGTLGSGEKLFF.